Following are 30 T cell receptor beta chains from one sample sequenced in a study of blood T cells in healthy people across ages. Next came a second PCR, run for roughly 7 to 12 cycles, which used a sample-barcoded 5' primer along with a J-beta primer mix. TCRdb independently ran MiXCR on the 5' RACE reads; one entry per CDR3 protein. This sample has 1.5 million to 2 million distinct CDR3 sequences, with around half found just once. Specimen: blood. These TCRs come from a woman aged 40-49 years in good health.

This clonotype was found once. The rearrangement uses TRBV5-1 and TRBJ2-3; the D call may be TRBD1 or TRBD2 (5 bases each). Germline V gene data show CDR1 as SGHRS and CDR2 as YFSETQ. The CDR3 runs to 17 residues. Trimming removed 4 bases from V and 3 bases from J, with 21 bases in between. The CDR3 region is CASSLTSRDHRTDTQYF. The DNA for the CDR3 is TGCGCCAGCAGCCTGACCTCCCGGGATCACAGGACAGATACGCAGTATTTT. The full variable domain, with the rest looked up from reference TRBV5-1 and TRBJ2-3, is KAGVTQTPRYLIKTRGQQVTLSCSPISGHRSVSWYQQTPGQGLQFLFEYFSETQRNKGNFPGRFSGRQFSNSRSEMNVSTLELGDSALYLCASSLTSRDHRTDTQYFGPGTRLTVL.

In nucleotides, the CDR3 is TGTGCCAGCAGTGACGCGACAGGGAGCTATGGCTACACCTTC. This encodes CASSDATGSYGYTF. The rearrangement links TRBV2 to TRBJ1-2; 7 bases fit TRBD1. This CDR3 is 14 amino acids long. V lost 3 bases and J lost 4; bases outside the gene matches: 5. Germline lookup yields CDR1 SNHLY and CDR2 FYNNEI.

The V and J genes are TRBV5-1 and TRBJ2-3, with D maybe TRBD2 (5 bases). The V end lost 3 bases, the J end lost 5 bases, and 10 bases lay between the germline ends. The CDR3 spans 13 residues. Germline lookup yields CDR1 SGHRS and CDR2 YFSETQ. Here the CDR3 reads CASSSPGVDTQYF. The CDR3 DNA sequence: TGCGCCAGCAGCTCGCCCGGGGTAGATACGCAGTATTTT. The full variable domain, rest sourced from reference TRBV5-1 and TRBJ2-3, is KAGVTQTPRYLIKTRGQQVTLSCSPISGHRSVSWYQQTPGQGLQFLFEYFSETQRNKGNFPGRFSGRQFSNSRSEMNVSTLELGDSALYLCASSSPGVDTQYFGPGTRLTVL.

J is TRBJ2-5 and V is TRBV6-2 or TRBV6-3; 8 bases align to TRBD1. There are 16 residues in the CDR3. Germline V gene data show CDR1 as MNHEY and CDR2 as SVGEGT. The V segment lost 0 bases and the J segment 0 bases; nucleotides outside the gene matches: 3. The CDR3 protein is CASSYSTGAYQETQYF. In nucleotides, the CDR3 is TGTGCCAGCAGTTACTCGACAGGGGCGTACCAAGAGACCCAGTACTTC.

This clonotype was seen only a few times. The chain recombines TRBV24-1 with TRBJ2-1, with TRBD1 identical over 8 bases. This CDR3 has 15 amino acids. J lost 3 bases, V lost 6 bases, and 6 bases had no gene match. Germline loops: CDR1 KGHDR, CDR2 SFDVKD. The CDR3 loop is CATSPGTGVYNEQFF. The CDR3, as DNA: TGTGCCACCAGTCCTGGGACAGGTGTCTACAATGAGCAGTTCTTC.

A note on this clonotype: The junction departs from germline at one end; a sequencing error may be responsible. The V call is TRBV6-1, the J call TRBJ1-2, with D possibly TRBD1 on 5 matching bases. Germline assignment: CDR1 MNHNS and CDR2 SASEGT. The CDR3 is 14 amino acids. DNA for the CDR3: TGTGCCAGCTCTTCCGGGGCTTCTAACTATGGCTGCACCTTC. Translation: CASSSGASNYGCTF.

Written as DNA, the CDR3 is TGTGCCAGCCCTCGGCGGGACAGGGGGCTTCAGCCCCAGCATTTT. Amino acids: CASPRRDRGLQPQHF. The chain combines TRBV6-5 with TRBJ1-5; 12 bases are a match to TRBD1. The CDR3 is 15 residues long. The germline V gene encodes CDR1 MNHEY and CDR2 SVGAGI. V shed 8 bases, J shed 6 bases, and the junction held 8 bases outside the gene matches.

This clonotype has only a few counts. The chain uses TRBV10-3 and TRBJ1-1; D uncertain. Germline V gene data show CDR1 as ENHRY and CDR2 as SYGVKD. V was trimmed by 0 bases and J by 6 bases, leaving 14 bases between them. There are 15 residues in the CDR3. CDR3 amino acids: CAISESWQKTPEAFF. CDR3 coding DNA: TGTGCCATCAGTGAGTCGTGGCAGAAAACCCCTGAAGCTTTCTTT.

The rearrangement uses TRBV24-1 and TRBJ2-6, with a weak D call TRBD2 (6 bases). V lost 4 bases to trimming and J lost 2 bases, with 8 bases between them. Looked up from germline, CDR1 is KGHDR and CDR2 is SFDVKD. This CDR3 has 15 amino acids. CDR3 nucleotide sequence: TGTGCCACCAGTGAATCGGGGGCTGGGGCCAACGTCCTGACTTTC. Its translation: CATSESGAGANVLTF.

This clonotype was counted between two and nine times. Relative to the germline gene, one junction end is altered; a read error may explain this. The chain recombines TRBV7-9 with TRBJ2-1; the D is unclear. The CDR3 sequence is 12 residues long. The V gene's germline CDR1 is SEHNR and CDR2 FQNEAQ (reference sequence). The CDR3 bases are TGTGCCAGCAGCTTATCTGGGAATGGGCAGTTCTTC. Its translation: CASSLSGNGQFF.

This clonotype was detected only once. The J gene is TRBJ1-2, the V gene TRBV7-2; tentative D call: TRBD1 (6 bases). Germline V gene lookup returns CDR1 SGHTA and CDR2 FQGNSA. The CDR3 has 14 amino acids. With 1 base removed from V and 7 bases from J, the gap between germline ends came to 13 bases. The CDR3 DNA follows: TGTGCCAGCAGCTTAGAACAGGGAATAAGTGGCTACACCTTC. Translated: CASSLEQGISGYTF.

The chain is built from TRBV12-3 or TRBV12-4 and TRBJ2-5, with TRBD2 matching 9 bases. V shed 2 bases and J 3 bases; nucleotides not matched to a gene: 1. This CDR3 contains 14 residues. The DNA of the CDR3 is TGTGCCAGCAGTTTACTAGCGGGGAAAGAGACCCAGTACTTC. Protein sequence: CASSLLAGKETQYF.

This chain uses TRBV6-5 with TRBJ2-6; possible D gene TRBD1, 6 bases. The CDR3 consists of 20 residues. From germline, CDR1 is MNHEY and CDR2 SVGAGI. V dropped 4 bases and J dropped 0 bases, with 22 bases sitting between them. For the CDR3, the DNA is TGTGCCAGCAGTTTCTTTGATCCGGGACAAATCACCTCTGGGGCCAACGTCCTGACTTTC. It translates to CASSFFDPGQITSGANVLTF.

This clonotype was seen a handful of times. The chain carries TRBV28 and TRBJ2-7; 9 nucleotides line up with TRBD1. The germline V gene has CDR1 MDHEN and CDR2 SYDVKM. V dropped 6 bases and J dropped 3; count of bases not matched to a gene: 9. This CDR3 spans 15 amino acids. CDR3 sequence reads: CASSHEQGAFYEQYF. CDR3 bases: TGTGCCAGCAGCCATGAACAGGGGGCATTCTACGAGCAGTACTTC.

The CDR3 region has the DNA TGCAGTACCCACGTTCAAGGACAGGGAGTCGATGAGCAGTTCTTC. This encodes CSTHVQGQGVDEQFF. V is TRBV20-1 and J is TRBJ2-1, with 8 bases that match TRBD1. Germline assignment: CDR1 DFQATT and CDR2 SNEGSKA (reference sequence). This CDR3 is 15 amino acids long. Trimming at V came to 8 bases and at J to 8 bases, leaving 17 bases not matched to a gene.

The chain couples TRBV4-2 to TRBJ1-4; TRBD1 aligns across 7 bases. V shed 4 bases, J shed 3 bases, and the junction held 5 bases outside the gene matches. CDR1 and CDR2 from the germline V gene are LGHNA and YNFKEQ. The CDR3 length is 15 residues. Here the CDR3 reads CASSPSDRANEKLFF. CDR3 nucleotide sequence: TGTGCCAGCAGCCCATCAGACAGGGCTAATGAAAAACTGTTTTTT.

Worth noting for this clonotype: Its ends do not fully match the called genes, so a read error is possible. The rearrangement links TRBV28 to TRBJ2-5; D is ambiguous. The CDR3 spans 16 residues. Germline-derived CDR1 and CDR2 are MDHEN and SYDVKM. CDR3 sequence: CACSLTSRRLQETQYF. DNA for the CDR3: TGTGCCTGCAGTTTAACCTCTAGGCGACTCCAAGAGACCCAGTACTTC.

V gene TRBV12-3 or TRBV12-4 combines with J gene TRBJ2-1; TRBD2 might be the D (6 bases). The CDR3 contains 15 residues. The V end lost 5 bases, the J end lost 6 bases, and 17 bases lay between the germline ends. The CDR3 here is CASSTRASVPNEQFF. The CDR3 DNA reads as TGTGCCAGCAGTACCCGAGCTAGCGTGCCCAATGAGCAGTTCTTC.

In this sample, this clonotype turned up a few times. The V gene is TRBV29-1, the J gene TRBJ2-1; TRBD1 or TRBD2 may be the D gene (5 bases each). With 6 bases removed from V and 8 bases from J, the gap between germline ends came to 11 bases. The CDR3 contains 11 residues. The germline CDR1 and CDR2 sequences are SQVTM and ANQGSEA. DNA of the CDR3: TGCAGCGTGACCGGGACCTATGAGCAGTTCTTC. It codes for CSVTGTYEQFF.

The chain carries TRBV9 and TRBJ2-3, with 13 positions matching TRBD2. The length of the CDR3 is 18 residues. V lost 4 bases and J lost 0; bases outside the gene matches: 8. Germline-derived CDR1 and CDR2 are SGDLS and YYNGEE. The CDR3 DNA reads as TGTGCCAGCAGCACTCCCTCGACTAGCGGGGGGAGCACAGATACGCAGTATTTT. Translation gives CASSTPSTSGGSTDTQYF. The entire variable domain, with the rest obtained from reference TRBV9 and TRBJ2-3, is as follows: DSGVTQTPKHLITATGQRVTLRCSPRSGDLSVYWYQQSLDQGLQFLIQYYNGEERAKGNILERFSAQQFPDLHSELNLSSLELGDSALYFCASSTPSTSGGSTDTQYFGPGTRLTVL.

This clonotype occurred once. J is TRBJ1-5 and V is TRBV7-2; 7 bases are shared with TRBD1. The CDR3 sequence is 15 residues long. Germline CDR1 is SGHTA and CDR2 is FQGNSA. V trimming: 2 bases; J trimming: 3 bases; junction bases outside the gene matches: 4. The CDR3 reads CASSLRQGYNQPQHF. In DNA, the CDR3 is TGTGCCAGCAGCTTACGACAGGGATACAATCAGCCCCAGCATTTT.

This clonotype was picked up a small number of times. The gene calls are TRBV6-6 and TRBJ2-4, with D possibly TRBD2 on 6 matching bases. The better agreement between TRBJ2-7 and the DNA end casts doubt on the J call. The CDR3 totals 15 residues. The V gene's germline CDR1 is MNHNY and CDR2 SVGAGI (reference sequence). CDR3 nucleotides: TGTGCCAGCAGTTACGCGAGGCAGCGGGTCTACGAGCAGTACTTC. Translation: CASSYARQRVYEQYF.

The V call is TRBV28, the J call TRBJ2-5; 9 bases align to TRBD2. Trimming took 5 bases from V and 1 from J; bases not matched to a gene: 8. Germline V gene data show CDR1 as MDHEN and CDR2 as SYDVKM. The CDR3 is 16 amino acids. The CDR3 loop reads CASSPPGRGGQETQYF. DNA for the CDR3: TGTGCCAGCAGTCCCCCTGGGCGGGGGGGCCAAGAGACCCAGTACTTC.

DNA of the CDR3: TGTGCCAGCAGTTACTTAGGGCTAACAGCGGGGGGGCCTGATGAGCAGTTCTTC. It yields the protein CASSYLGLTAGGPDEQFF. The chain employs TRBV6-5 and TRBJ2-1; 10 nucleotides match TRBD2. V lost 1 base to trimming and J lost 8 bases; unmatched junction nucleotides: 14. Germline V gene lookup returns CDR1 MNHEY and CDR2 SVGAGI. The CDR3 is 18 residues long.

This chain uses TRBV5-1 with TRBJ2-5, with 7 bases that match TRBD1. Germline CDR1 and CDR2: SGHRS and YFSETQ. Trimming took 0 bases from V and 4 from J; bases not matched to a gene: 6. The CDR3 totals 15 residues. CDR3 sequence reads: CASSLVWDRRETQYF. The CDR3 DNA sequence: TGCGCCAGCAGCTTGGTGTGGGACAGACGAGAGACCCAGTACTTC.

The V gene is TRBV2, the J gene TRBJ1-2, with D maybe TRBD1 (5 bases). CDR3 length equals 15 residues. Trimming took 6 bases from V and 3 from J, leaving 17 bases between them. Germline lookup yields CDR1 SNHLY and CDR2 FYNNEI. CDR3 in DNA: TGTGCCAGCAGGGGGGATAACCCGAGGCACTATGGCTACACCTTC. It encodes CASRGDNPRHYGYTF.

This clonotype has a handful of counts. J is TRBJ2-4 and V is TRBV2, with 7 bases aligning to TRBD2. The CDR3 spans 16 residues. After removal of 7 bases from V and 2 bases from J, the junction contained 11 bases not matched to a gene. CDR1 SNHLY and CDR2 FYNNEI come from the germline V gene. The CDR3 sequence: CASIEGQGLTKNIQYF. CDR3 bases: TGTGCCAGCATCGAAGGGCAGGGACTAACCAAAAACATTCAGTACTTC.

The genes are TRBV20-1 and TRBJ1-1, with D perhaps TRBD1 (5 bases). The germline V gene has CDR1 DFQATT and CDR2 SNEGSKA (reference sequence). Deletions cut 4 bases from V and 2 bases from J, with 20 bases between. The CDR3 runs to 16 residues. The CDR3 spells CSAITNPGRPNTEAFF. The CDR3 nucleotides are TGCAGTGCTATAACCAACCCGGGACGGCCCAACACTGAAGCTTTCTTT.

This sequence joins TRBV29-1 and TRBJ1-2, with D possibly being TRBD1 (5 bases). There are 15 residues in the CDR3. Per germline, CDR1 SQVTM and CDR2 ANQGSEA. V was clipped by 2 bases and J by 4 bases, with 17 bases between them. This chain's CDR3 is CSVESPRTGFYGYTF. The CDR3 nucleotides are TGCAGCGTTGAATCCCCCAGAACAGGTTTCTATGGCTACACCTTC.

This clonotype was seen only a few times. The chain joins TRBV15 to TRBJ2-5; D gene uncertain. CDR1 LNHNV and CDR2 YYDKDF come from the germline V gene (reference sequence). The ends were cut back, 0 bases at V and 1 base at J, with 6 bases in the middle. This CDR3 is built from 14 residues. DNA of the CDR3: TGTGCCACCAGCAGAGACCCCTCCCAAGAGACCCAGTACTTC. This translates into CATSRDPSQETQYF.